This is a list of T cell receptor beta chains from one sample in a study of human T cells and chemical hapten exposure. Each CDR3 protein is one row after TCRdb ran MiXCR on the RACE reads. The sample has about 260,000 distinct CDR3 sequences, approximately 8.6% seen once. Material: whole blood, obtained in connection with sensitization to the hapten diphenylcyclopropenone (DPC). These receptors originate from a woman aged 40 to 55 with alopecia areata. Some clones in this sample may be carry-over from other donors' samples. The CDR3 runs from the conserved cysteine through the conserved F or W. Fields, in order: D gene, J gene, V gene, clone size, CDR3 DNA, CDR3 protein. The D gene is left open where the match is weak. Only part of the rows carry a size: once, few, many, or a class if the clone is expanded.

TRBD2,TRBJ2-7,TRBV20-1,NA,TGCAGTGCTAACCCTAGCGGGAACCGGTACGAGCAGTACTTC,CSANPSGNRYEQYF
NA,TRBJ2-1,TRBV7-9,many,TGTGCCAGCGAACGGGACCATGAGCAGTTCTTC,CASERDHEQFF
NA,TRBJ1-1,TRBV18,NA,TGTGCCAGCTCACCCGGGGCGGCCTTGAACACTGAAGCTTTCTTT,CASSPGAALNTEAFF
TRBD1,TRBJ1-2,TRBV29-1,many,TGCAGCGTTGGGACAGGAGATGGCTACACCTTC,CSVGTGDGYTF
TRBD2,TRBJ2-1,TRBV5-1,few,TGCGCCAGCAGCTTGGGCGGGAGACAAAGCAATGAGCAGTTCTTC,CASSLGGRQSNEQFF
NA,TRBJ2-7,TRBV4-3,many,TGCGCCAGCAGCCAAGCCTGGGCGGGCGAGCAGTACTTC,CASSQAWAGEQYF
TRBD2,TRBJ2-3,TRBV5-1,many,TGCGCCAGCAGCTTGGGGACTAGCAGTAGCACAGATACGCAGTATTTT,CASSLGTSSSTDTQYF
NA,TRBJ1-6,TRBV5-1,few,TGCGCCAGCAGCATCGGGGGTGATAATTCACCCCTCCACTTT,CASSIGGDNSPLHF
TRBD1,TRBJ2-7,TRBV20-1,many,TGCAGTGCTCGACAGGGCTACGAGCAGTACTTC,CSARQGYEQYF
NA,TRBJ1-2,TRBV4-2,many,TGTGCCAGCAGCCTCAGGGAAAAAGGGGACTATGGCTACACCTTC,CASSLREKGDYGYTF
NA,TRBJ2-5,TRBV29-1,few,TGCAGCGTTGGTGATGGGCAAGAGACCCAGTACTTC,CSVGDGQETQYF
TRBD1,TRBJ2-6,TRBV20-1,many,TGCAGTGCTAGAGAGGGGACAGCTGGGGCCAACGTCCTGACTTTC,CSAREGTAGANVLTF
NA,TRBJ2-2,TRBV7-9,NA,TGTGCCAGCAGCTACACGGGGGCCGGGGAGCTGTTTTTT,CASSYTGAGELFF
NA,TRBJ2-2,TRBV9,NA,TGTGCCAGCAGCGTAGGCGCAGTACAGATCACCGGGGAGCTGTTTTTT,CASSVGAVQITGELFF
TRBD1,TRBJ1-4,TRBV29-1,few,TGCAGCGTGCCGACAGGGGGCAAGAATGAAAAACTGTTTTTT,CSVPTGGKNEKLFF
NA,TRBJ1-1,TRBV7-9,many,TGTGCCAGCAGAACTGATGGGTCAGAGAACACTGAAGCTTTCTTT,CASRTDGSENTEAFF
NA,TRBJ2-6,TRBV15,NA,TGTGCCACCAGCAGAGATCGGCCGGGGGCCCCTGGGGCCAACGTCCTGACTTTC,CATSRDRPGAPGANVLTF
NA,TRBJ2-7,TRBV12-3/TRBV12-4,few,TGTGCCAGCAGTTTGAGTAGTAAATACGAGCAGTACTTC,CASSLSSKYEQYF
TRBD2,TRBJ2-1,TRBV9,NA,TGTGCCAGCAGCGTAGGGGGTAGCGGGAGGGTGACTGAGCAGTTCTTC,CASSVGGSGRVTEQFF
NA,TRBJ2-2,TRBV10-2,NA,TGCGCCATGGGTCTAGCGACCGGGGAGCTGTTTTTT,CAMGLATGELFF
NA,TRBJ2-3,TRBV7-8,many,TGTGCCAGCAGCTTAGCGGGCAGGGCGAGGGATACGCAGTATTTT,CASSLAGRARDTQYF
TRBD2,TRBJ2-1,TRBV7-2,NA,TGTGCCAGCAGCCAATCACACTGGACTAGCGGCCACAATGAGCAGTTCTTC,CASSQSHWTSGHNEQFF
NA,TRBJ1-4,TRBV6-6,many,TGTGCCAGCAGTTACTCGTCAGGGGAGGAGGAAAAACTGTTTTTT,CASSYSSGEEEKLFF
TRBD2,TRBJ2-1,TRBV10-3,NA,TGTGCCATCAGTACCGCTAGCGGGAGAACCGGTGAGCAGTTCTTC,CAISTASGRTGEQFF
TRBD2,TRBJ2-1,TRBV2,many,TGTGCCAGCAGTGAAGCGACGGGACTAGCTGGGGTGAGGCAGTTCTTC,CASSEATGLAGVRQFF
NA,TRBJ2-3,TRBV20-1,NA,TGCAGTGCTACCAGCGGCAGCACATATACGCAGTATTTT,CSATSGSTYTQYF
TRBD1,TRBJ2-3,TRBV20-1,few,TGCAGTGCTAGAGATGACAGGGCTGGCACAGATACGCAGTATTTT,CSARDDRAGTDTQYF
NA,TRBJ2-5,TRBV6-6,few,TGTGCCAGCTTTCGGGTGTACCAAGAGACCCAGTACTTC,CASFRVYQETQYF
TRBD2,TRBJ2-7,TRBV29-1,few,TGCAGCGTTGGAGGCGGGAGGGAGTACGAGCAGTACTTC,CSVGGGREYEQYF
TRBD1,TRBJ2-1,TRBV7-2,NA,TGTGCCAGCAGCACCTGGACAGGGGGGTACAATGAGCAGTTCTTC,CASSTWTGGYNEQFF
NA,TRBJ2-7,TRBV2,NA,TGTGCCAGCAGAGGGGCGGAGCAGTACTTC,CASRGAEQYF
NA,TRBJ2-2,TRBV14,NA,TGTGCCAGCAGCCAAGTGATAGGAGTTACCGGGGAGCTGTTTTTT,CASSQVIGVTGELFF
NA,TRBJ1-1,TRBV6-2/TRBV6-3,NA,TGTGCCAGCAGCCGTAGGGCGGACGAAGCTTTCTTT,CASSRRADEAFF
NA,TRBJ2-2,TRBV28,many,TGTGCCAGCAGTTTATCGGCTAGCGCAACGAACACCGGGGAGCTGTTTTTT,CASSLSASATNTGELFF
NA,TRBJ1-1,TRBV7-9,many,TGTGCCAGCAGCTTACGGATGAACACTGAAGCTTTCTTT,CASSLRMNTEAFF
NA,TRBJ2-3,TRBV9,NA,TGTGCCAGCAGCCCGGCCTCCCCTGATACGCAGTATTTT,CASSPASPDTQYF
TRBD2,TRBJ2-1,TRBV12-3/TRBV12-4,few,TGTGCCAGCAGTCTATTAGCGGGAATCAATGAGCAGTTCTTC,CASSLLAGINEQFF
NA,TRBJ1-1,TRBV20-1,NA,TGCAGTGCTAGAGATTCGAGACCGGGACGGCTGAACACTGAAGCTTTCTTT,CSARDSRPGRLNTEAFF
TRBD2,TRBJ2-3,TRBV9,NA,TGTGCCAGCAGCGCGCTAGCGGGAGTCATGAATACGCAGTATTTT,CASSALAGVMNTQYF
NA,TRBJ1-3,TRBV12-3/TRBV12-4,NA,TGTGCCAGCAGTGCTACCGATGGAAACACCATATATTTT,CASSATDGNTIYF
TRBD1,TRBJ2-2,TRBV12-3/TRBV12-4,NA,TGTGCCAGCAGTACCCTCCTTGGGACAGGGGTCACCGGGGAGCTGTTTTTT,CASSTLLGTGVTGELFF
NA,TRBJ2-5,TRBV12-3/TRBV12-4,NA,TGTGCCAGCAGCCCCTTGGAGGGGCCCCAGTACTTC,CASSPLEGPQYF
NA,TRBJ2-2,TRBV6-2/TRBV6-3,NA,TGTGCCAGCAGCTTGTACACCGGGGAGCTGTTTTTT,CASSLYTGELFF
TRBD2,TRBJ2-1,TRBV7-3,NA,TGTGCCAGCAGCTCCCCCGGGACTAGCGGGAGGTATTCAATGATACAGTTCTTC,CASSSPGTSGRYSMIQFF
NA,TRBJ2-7,TRBV10-3,many,TGTGCCATCAGTGGGCAGCGCGAGCAGTACTTC,CAISGQREQYF